This entry lists 17 T cell receptor beta chains sequenced from one sample in a study of PD-1 blockade in classical Hodgkin lymphoma. The patients all showed relapse after autologous stem cell transplantation, while their brentuximab vedotin exposure varied. The method was immunoSEQ multiplex PCR; TCRdb's version includes in-frame clones alone and lacks a portion of them. In the table there are roughly 140,000 clones, nearly 80% of which are singletons. The input for sequencing was peripheral blood mononuclear cells (PBMCs), taken before the second cycle of nivolumab. These receptors all come from a human donor with classical Hodgkin lymphoma.

This chain connects TRBV28 to TRBJ2-3; D uncertain. Germline V lookup: CDR1 MDHEN, CDR2 SYDVKM. The CDR3 contains 18 residues. Trimming stripped 8 bases from V and 0 bases from J, with 24 bases between. The CDR3 nucleotides read TGTGCCAGCCTGTCTCCTTTATACAGCGACCGAAGCACAGATACGCAGTATTTT. This gives the protein CASLSPLYSDRSTDTQYF.

The CDR3 bases are TGTGCCAGCAATTGGGTGCAGGGACCGAACACTGAAGCTTTCTTT. It specifies CASNWVQGPNTEAFF. This sequence joins TRBV28 and TRBJ1-1, with a tentative D call TRBD1 (5 bases). This CDR3 comprises 15 residues. V gave up 7 bases and J gave up 1 base, with 16 bases separating them. Germline CDR1 is MDHEN and CDR2 is SYDVKM.

The chain carries TRBV5-1 and TRBJ2-1, with 12 bases fitting TRBD2. With V trimmed by 6 bases and J by 2 bases, 6 bases remained unmatched. The V gene's germline CDR1 is SGHRS and CDR2 YFSETQ. The CDR3 is 16 amino acids. CDR3 protein: CASNNGLAGPYNEQFF. In DNA, the CDR3 is TGCGCCAGCAACAACGGACTAGCGGGACCCTACAATGAGCAGTTCTTC.

Note on this clone: One junction end disagrees with the germline gene, perhaps due to a read error. The V call is TRBV7-3, the J call TRBJ1-2, with 7 nucleotides matching TRBD1. From germline, CDR1 is SGHTA and CDR2 FQGTGA. This CDR3 is 12 amino acids long. CDR3 DNA: TGTGCCAGCAGCTCACCCCCAGGGGGTAGGGCCTTC. It yields the protein CASSSPPGGRAF.

CDR3 loop: CASSLTRQGARGNIQYF. DNA for the CDR3: TGTGCCAGCAGCTTAACCAGACAGGGGGCGCGGGGAAACATTCAGTACTTC. The genes are TRBV7-6 and TRBJ2-4; 10 bases align to TRBD1. Germline CDR1 and CDR2: SGHVS and FNYEAQ. The CDR3 contains 17 residues. The J segment lost 6 bases and the V segment lost 2 bases, leaving 10 bases of the junction unmatched.

This clone was seen only once. The chain employs TRBV15 and TRBJ2-5; D remains unclear. This CDR3 has 13 residues. The germline V gene encodes CDR1 LNHNV and CDR2 YYDKDF (reference sequence). Trimming removed 1 base at V and 2 bases at J, with 5 bases between. CDR3 sequence reads: CATSRGQQETQYF. For the CDR3, the DNA is TGTGCCACCAGCAGAGGACAACAAGAGACCCAGTACTTC.

CDR3 sequence (DNA): TGTGCCTGGAGTTTCCATAACAATCAGCCCCAGCATTTT. Protein product: CAWSFHNNQPQHF. The chain carries TRBV30 and TRBJ1-5; no clear D gene. This CDR3 spans 13 amino acids. V was cut by 2 bases and J by 3 bases, with 8 bases left in between. Germline V CDR1 and CDR2: GTSNPN, SVGIG (reference sequence).

This clone was detected a few times. A much more abundant neighbour one base away suggests this may be a read error. The chain recombines TRBV7-9 with TRBJ1-1; D remains unclear. From germline, CDR1 is SEHNR and CDR2 FQNEAQ (reference sequence). This CDR3 comprises 13 residues. V dropped 1 base and J dropped 0 bases, with 3 bases sitting between them. The CDR3 coding sequence is TGTGCCAGCAGCTTAGATCTGAACACTGAAGCTTTCTTT. This translates into CASSLDLNTEAFF. The full variable domain, with the rest looked up from reference TRBV7-9 and TRBJ1-1, is DTGVSQNPRHKITKRGQNVTFRCDPISEHNRLYWYRQTLGQGPEFLTYFQNEAQLEKSRLLSDRFSAERPKGSFSTLEIQRTEQGDSAMYLCASSLDLNTEAFFGQGTRLTVV.

The chain joins TRBV14 to TRBJ2-1, with D perhaps matching TRBD1 or TRBD2 (6 bases each). The CDR3 consists of 13 residues. With 1 base removed from V and 14 bases from J, the gap between germline ends came to 15 bases. Germline V gene sequence: CDR1 SGHDN, CDR2 FVKESK. For the CDR3, the DNA is TGTGCCAGCAGCCAAGTCGGAGGGGGATGGGAGTTCTTC. Its protein product is CASSQVGGGWEFF.

The CDR3, as DNA: TGTGCCAGCAGCGAGGGGACAGTTTCACCCCTCCACTTT. Its translation is CASSEGTVSPLHF. The chain couples TRBV9 to TRBJ1-6; TRBD1 agrees at 7 bases. The CDR3 is 13 residues long. Germline CDR1 and CDR2: SGDLS and YYNGEE. V shed 3 bases and J 9 bases; nucleotides not matched to a gene: 3.

The gene calls are TRBV18 and TRBJ2-7; possible D gene TRBD1, 6 bases. V shed 5 bases and J shed 3 bases, with 14 bases lying between them. Germline V gene sequence: CDR1 KGHSH, CDR2 LQKENI. CDR3 length equals 14 residues. The CDR3 loop is CASSAGTPIYEQYF. CDR3 nucleotide sequence: TGTGCCAGCTCAGCCGGGACACCGATCTACGAGCAGTACTTC.

This chain uses TRBV11-2 with TRBJ2-2, with D perhaps TRBD2 (5 bases). V was clipped by 2 bases and J by 0 bases, with 10 bases between them. The CDR3 has 16 amino acids. Germline CDR1 reads SGHAT; CDR2 reads FQNNGV. The CDR3 bases are TGTGCCAGCAGCTTATACGAGGGCGCGAACACCGGGGAGCTGTTTTTT. This gives the protein CASSLYEGANTGELFF.

The J gene is TRBJ2-2, the V gene TRBV10-3, with 9 bases fitting TRBD1. V lost 5 bases to trimming and J lost 1 base; unmatched junction nucleotides: 2. This CDR3 has 15 amino acids. CDR1 and CDR2 (germline): ENHRY, SYGVKD. CDR3 sequence: CAISPGQGNTGELFF. Written as DNA, the CDR3 is TGTGCCATCAGTCCGGGACAGGGGAACACCGGGGAGCTGTTTTTT.

The chain employs TRBV5-4 and TRBJ2-5, with 15 positions matching TRBD2. The CDR3 runs to 16 residues. Germline assignment: CDR1 SGHNT and CDR2 YYREEE (reference sequence). Trimming cost V 4 bases and J 5 bases; bases outside gene matches: 6. In DNA form, the CDR3 reads TGTGCCAGCAGCGGGACTAGCGGGGGGCCCTGGGAGACCCAGTACTTC. Protein product: CASSGTSGGPWETQYF.

The J gene is TRBJ1-5, the V gene TRBV19, with 11 bases fitting TRBD1. This CDR3 is 14 amino acids long. Trimming at V came to 4 bases and at J to 4 bases, leaving 0 bases not matched to a gene. The germline V gene encodes CDR1 LNHDA and CDR2 SQIVND (reference sequence). CDR3 sequence: CASSRDRGNQPQHF. CDR3 in DNA: TGTGCCAGTAGTAGGGACAGGGGGAATCAGCCCCAGCATTTT.

The chain joins TRBV21-1 to TRBJ1-4. TRBV21-1 is a recognized pseudogene. CDR3 length: 17 amino acids. DNA of the CDR3: TGTGCCAGCAGCAAAGAGGGCCCGGGCCCAAAGCGTGAAAAACTGTTTTTT. Amino acids: CASSKEGPGPKREKLFF.

In its sample, this clone was seen a few times. V and J are TRBV7-6 and TRBJ2-7; TRBD1 aligns across 9 bases. After removal of 6 bases from V and 0 bases from J, the junction contained 9 bases not matched to a gene. The CDR3 is 16 residues long. The germline CDR1 and CDR2 sequences are SGHVS and FNYEAQ. For the CDR3, the DNA is TGTGCCAGCAGTTTAACCGGGACAGGGATCTCCTACGAGCAGTACTTC. This translates into CASSLTGTGISYEQYF.